Sequencing of this T cell receptor beta chain was carried out in a study of T cells in Graves' hyperthyroidism and ophthalmopathy. Broader study findings: Among thyroid clonotypes expanded above 0.001, most also appeared in blood.

As for this clonotype: The antigen is undetermined.

Authors of the study amplified TCR beta CDR3 regions from RNA transcripts. Using the HTBI primer set, a first-round RT-PCR was run on the TCR CDR3. Each CDR3 protein gets one entry after TCRdb re-called the multiplex PCR reads with MiXCR. Among 500,000 or so distinct CDR3 sequences, around 16% were seen once, and the ten largest hold about 29%. Germline lookup yields CDR1 MDHEN and CDR2 SYDVKM. The CDR3 runs 13 residues. V lost 4 bases to trimming and J lost 12 bases, with 18 bases between them. This clonotype was obtained from a woman in her twenties or thirties with Graves' ophthalmopathy. Material for sequencing was blood. This chain uses TRBV28 with TRBJ1-2, with a weak D call TRBD1 (6 bases). The CDR3 loop is CASSSGGRFGNTF. CDR3 bases: TGTGCCAGCAGTTCTGGGGGGCGGTTTGGGAACACCTTC.